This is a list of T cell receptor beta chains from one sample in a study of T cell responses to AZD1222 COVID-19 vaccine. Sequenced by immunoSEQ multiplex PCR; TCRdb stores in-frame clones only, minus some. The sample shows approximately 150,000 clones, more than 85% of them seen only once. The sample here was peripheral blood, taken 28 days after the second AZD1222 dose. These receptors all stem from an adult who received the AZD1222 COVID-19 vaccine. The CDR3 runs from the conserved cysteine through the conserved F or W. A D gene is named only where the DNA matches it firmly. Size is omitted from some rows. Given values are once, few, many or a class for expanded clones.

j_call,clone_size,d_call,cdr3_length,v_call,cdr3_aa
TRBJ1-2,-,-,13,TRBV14,CASSQEWGRGYTF
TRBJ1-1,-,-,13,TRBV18,CASSKGADTEAFF
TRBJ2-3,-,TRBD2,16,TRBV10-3,CAISSSSGANGDTQYF
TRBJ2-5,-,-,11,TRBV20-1,CSARDVKTQYF
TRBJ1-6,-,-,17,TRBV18,CASSPSSMGAGNSPLHF
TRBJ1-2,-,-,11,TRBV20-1,CSARLGHYYTF
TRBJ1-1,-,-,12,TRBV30,CAWTYSGTEAFF
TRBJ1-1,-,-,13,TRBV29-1,CSVEDGWNTEAFF
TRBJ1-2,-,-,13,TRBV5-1,CASSSQGRNGYTF
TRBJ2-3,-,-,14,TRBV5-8,CASSLEGMTDTQYF
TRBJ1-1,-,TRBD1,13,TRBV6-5,CASARQGRTEAFF
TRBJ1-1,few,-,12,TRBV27,CASGNLPREAFF
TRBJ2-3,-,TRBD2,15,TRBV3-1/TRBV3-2,CASSPGLVSTDTQYF
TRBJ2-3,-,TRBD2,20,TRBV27,CASSFLPIGLAGRDRDTQYF
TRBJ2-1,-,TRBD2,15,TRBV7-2,CASSLSGTSVGVQFF
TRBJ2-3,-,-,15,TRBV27,CASSPRSLLRDTQYF
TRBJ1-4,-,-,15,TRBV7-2,CASSLYAWGAEKLFF
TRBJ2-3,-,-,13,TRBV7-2,CASSLVGGDTQYF
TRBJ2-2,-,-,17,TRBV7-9,CASSPLGGGENTGELFF
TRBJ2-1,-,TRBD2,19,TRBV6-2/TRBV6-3,CASSYGRPGGEGSYNEQFF
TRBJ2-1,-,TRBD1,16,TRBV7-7,CASSLSGGQGNNEQFF
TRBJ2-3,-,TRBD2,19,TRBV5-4,CASNARTSGGFRGTDTQYF
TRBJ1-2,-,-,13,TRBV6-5,CASIQAPRDGYTF
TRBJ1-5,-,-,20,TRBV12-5,CASGLVQKGHISYSNQPQHF
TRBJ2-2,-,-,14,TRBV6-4,CASTPGPHGGELFF
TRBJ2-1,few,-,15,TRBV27,CASKTGVSSYNEQFF
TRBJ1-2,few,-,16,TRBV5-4,CASSPADGRTNYGYTF
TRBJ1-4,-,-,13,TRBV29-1,CSVPGQLNEKLFF
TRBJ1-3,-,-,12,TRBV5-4,CAIPQDGNTIYF
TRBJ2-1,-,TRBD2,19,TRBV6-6,CASSPRASGGRSSYNEQFF
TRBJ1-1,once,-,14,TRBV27,CASSFGALNTEAFF
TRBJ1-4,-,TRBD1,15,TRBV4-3,CASSQGQGRNEKLFF
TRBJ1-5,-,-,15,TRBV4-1,CASSATGDGGQPQHF
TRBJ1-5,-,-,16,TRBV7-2,CASSLAVLGSNQPQHF
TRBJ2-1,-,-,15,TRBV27,CASKPSGGNSEKQFF
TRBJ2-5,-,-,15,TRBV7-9,CASSPPYRVGQTQYF
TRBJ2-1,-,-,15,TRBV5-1,CASSMLFSSYNEQFF
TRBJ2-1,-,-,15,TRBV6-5,CASSYSARGKNEQFF
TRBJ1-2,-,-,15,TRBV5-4,CASSFVLGASHGYTF
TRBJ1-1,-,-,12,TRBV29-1,CSGTEMGTEAFF
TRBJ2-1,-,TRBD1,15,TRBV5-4,CASSLRTGSYNEQFF
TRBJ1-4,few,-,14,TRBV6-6,CASSFKGGNEKLFF
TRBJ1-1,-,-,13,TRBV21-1,CASSEGQGALAFF
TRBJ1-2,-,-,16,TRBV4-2,CASSQDPGSLATGYTF
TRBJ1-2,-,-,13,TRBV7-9,CASSLAGSYGYTF
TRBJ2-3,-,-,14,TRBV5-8,CASSLPGGTDTQYF
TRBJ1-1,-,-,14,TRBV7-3,CASRRQGMNTEAFF
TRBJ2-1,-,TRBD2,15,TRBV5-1,CASSLEIAGGNEQFF
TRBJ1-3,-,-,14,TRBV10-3,CAIRRSNGGNTIYF
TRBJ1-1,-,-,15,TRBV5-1,CASSLLDGGETEAFF
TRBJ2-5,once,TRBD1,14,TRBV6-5,CASSLDRGARDQYF
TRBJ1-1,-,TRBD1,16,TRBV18,CASSPPFGQGRTEAFF
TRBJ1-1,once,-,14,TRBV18,CASSPPGGYGEAFF
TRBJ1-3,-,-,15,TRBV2,CASSESGAAGNTIYF
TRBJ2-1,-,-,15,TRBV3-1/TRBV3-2,CASSQDTFSYNEQFF
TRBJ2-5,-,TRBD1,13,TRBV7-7,CASSADREETQYF
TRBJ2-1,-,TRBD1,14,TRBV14,CASSWGDRGNEQFF
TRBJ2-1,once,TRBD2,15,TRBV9,CASSSSGSSYNEQFF
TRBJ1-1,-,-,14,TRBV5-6,CASSLDQMNTEAFF
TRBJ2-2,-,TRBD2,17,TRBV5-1,CASSGGLAGADTGELFF